Below are 25 T cell receptor beta chains sequenced from a single sample in a study of cytomegalovirus exposure and HLA in healthy donors. Primers for the PCR totalled 60 Vbeta and 13 Jbeta. Repertoires were generated with immunoSEQ multiplex PCR, while TCRdb's copy carries only in-frame clones and drops some. This sample carries hundreds of thousands of clones, around 88% of them seen once, and the ten largest clones take 0.9% to 1.1%. The material sequenced was PBMCs. These receptors were collected from a woman aged 18-29 years in good health and CMV-seronegative.

The V call is TRBV9, the J call TRBJ2-3; TRBD1 aligns across 8 bases. Germline CDR1 is SGDLS and CDR2 is YYNGEE. The CDR3 is 17 residues long. Unmatched junction bases numbered 8, after V lost 2 bases and J lost 0 bases. The CDR3 here is CASSVDPRTGSTDTQYF. The CDR3 DNA reads as TGTGCCAGCAGCGTCGACCCCCGGACAGGGAGCACAGATACGCAGTATTTT. The full variable domain, completed using reference TRBV9 and TRBJ2-3, is DSGVTQTPKHLITATGQRVTLRCSPRSGDLSVYWYQQSLDQGLQFLIQYYNGEERAKGNILERFSAQQFPDLHSELNLSSLELGDSALYFCASSVDPRTGSTDTQYFGPGTRLTVL.

This clone was seen repeatedly, ten times or more. The rearrangement uses TRBV6-5 and TRBJ1-3; D unclear. Germline values: CDR1 MNHEY, CDR2 SVGAGI. V was trimmed by 2 bases and J by 0 bases, leaving 8 bases between them. CDR3 size: 15 residues. CDR3 sequence (DNA): TGTGCCAGCAGTTACGATGTCAGCTCTGGAAACACCATATATTTT. Translation: CASSYDVSSGNTIYF.

V usage is TRBV7-8 and J usage is TRBJ2-3; D is undetermined. This CDR3 spans 12 amino acids. Trimming pared 4 bases from V and 3 bases from J, leaving 5 bases between. Per germline, CDR1 SGHVS and CDR2 FQNEAQ. The DNA for the CDR3 is TGTGCCAGCAGCTCGAGAACAGATACGCAGTATTTT. It encodes CASSSRTDTQYF.

The V gene is TRBV7-9, the J gene TRBJ2-4; D ambiguous. Germline V gene sequence: CDR1 SEHNR, CDR2 FQNEAQ (reference sequence). V lost 1 base to trimming and J lost 7 bases, with 5 bases between them. CDR3 size: 12 residues. This CDR3 is CASSLGSNIQYF. The CDR3 DNA is TGTGCCAGCAGCTTAGGGAGTAACATTCAGTACTTC.

The V and J genes are TRBV4-1 and TRBJ2-1; D not certain. This CDR3 region has 12 residues. Trimming pared 5 bases from V and 2 bases from J, leaving 4 bases between. CDR1 and CDR2 from the germline V gene are MGHRA and YSYEKL. The CDR3 region is CASSGPYNEQFF. CDR3 coding DNA: TGCGCCAGCAGCGGCCCCTACAATGAGCAGTTCTTC.

The chain uses TRBV19 and TRBJ2-2; TRBD1 matches 10 bases. The CDR3 has 14 amino acids. Germline CDR1 and CDR2: LNHDA and SQIVND (reference sequence). V was pared by 10 bases and J by 5 bases, with 7 bases of the junction left unmatched. CDR3 sequence reads: CATLDRGGTGELFF. CDR3 bases: TGTGCCACCTTGGACAGGGGGGGTACCGGGGAGCTGTTTTTT. Complete variable domain (other parts from reference TRBV19 and TRBJ2-2): DGGITQSPKYLFRKEGQNVTLSCEQNLNHDAMYWYRQDPGQGLRLIYYSQIVNDFQKGDIAEGYSVSREKKESFPLTVTSAQKNPTAFYLCATLDRGGTGELFFGEGSRLTVL.

The chain has TRBV5-6 and TRBJ2-6; D uncertain. Germline V gene sequence: CDR1 SGHDT, CDR2 YYEEEE. V lost 2 bases, J lost 3 bases, and 3 bases lay in between. The CDR3 has 13 amino acids. The CDR3 DNA follows: TGTGCCAGCAGCTTCGTTGGGGCCAACGTCCTGACTTTC. Translated, it gives CASSFVGANVLTF.

V usage is TRBV6-6 and J usage is TRBJ1-1; TRBD1 matches 12 bases. The CDR3 extends over 16 amino acids. V trimming: 7 bases; J trimming: 11 bases; junction bases outside the gene matches: 17. The germline V gene encodes CDR1 MNHNY and CDR2 SVGAGI (reference sequence). The CDR3: CASNPTPGQGAVWAFF. CDR3 DNA: TGTGCCAGCAACCCGACGCCGGGACAGGGGGCCGTGTGGGCTTTCTTT.

The chain is built from TRBV18 and TRBJ1-2; 7 bases fit TRBD1. The CDR3 loop spans 16 amino acids. Germline assignment: CDR1 KGHSH and CDR2 LQKENI. V lost 3 bases to trimming and J lost 7 bases; unmatched junction nucleotides: 14. The CDR3 DNA follows: TGTGCCAGCTCACCTCGGGACAGATCGACTGTGGCTGGCTACACCTTC. It is translated as CASSPRDRSTVAGYTF.

The chain joins TRBV2 to TRBJ1-1, with D perhaps matching TRBD1 (6 bases). Trimming shortened V by 2 bases and J by 0 bases, and 10 bases separated the two germline ends. The V gene's germline CDR1 is SNHLY and CDR2 FYNNEI. The CDR3 is made up of 15 amino acids. In DNA, the CDR3 is TGTGCCAGCAGTGAACAGGGGCGTGTGAACACTGAAGCTTTCTTT. Translating gives CASSEQGRVNTEAFF.

In regard to this clone: Relative to the germline gene, one junction end is altered; a read error may explain this. V is TRBV7-6 and J is TRBJ1-3; the D is unclear. The CDR3 length is 14 residues. Germline V gene lookup returns CDR1 SGHVS and CDR2 FNYEAQ. CDR3 bases: TGTGCCAGCAGCTTAGGGGAGTACGGAAACGCCATATATTTT. This codes for CASSLGEYGNAIYF.

V gene TRBV5-4 combines with J gene TRBJ2-7; no definite D call. From germline, CDR1 is SGHNT and CDR2 YYREEE (reference sequence). The CDR3 is made up of 12 amino acids. V was trimmed by 5 bases and J by 6 bases, leaving 12 bases between them. CDR3 DNA sequence: TGTGCCAGCAGTCGGAGTCCCCGCGAGCAGTACTTC. Amino acids: CASSRSPREQYF.

The chain uses TRBV18 and TRBJ2-1; 10 bases fit TRBD2. The germline gives CDR1 KGHSH, CDR2 LQKENI. V dropped 3 bases and J dropped 7; count of bases not matched to a gene: 9. The CDR3 runs to 16 residues. CDR3 DNA sequence: TGTGCCAGCTCACCGGCCAGCGGGGGGGCTCGGAATGAGCAGTTCTTC. Encoded protein: CASSPASGGARNEQFF.

This chain connects TRBV9 to TRBJ1-1; tentative D call: TRBD1 (6 bases). The CDR3 runs to 12 residues. V was trimmed by 4 bases and J by 8 bases, leaving 12 bases between them. Germline CDR1 is SGDLS and CDR2 is YYNGEE. The CDR3 sequence is CASSTQDREAFF. CDR3 DNA: TGTGCCAGCAGCACCCAGGACAGAGAAGCTTTCTTT.

The chain combines TRBV27 with TRBJ2-1, with TRBD2 identical over 12 bases. J was trimmed by 8 bases and V by 6 bases; bases with no gene match: 14. CDR1 MNHEY and CDR2 SMNVEV come from the germline V gene (reference sequence). CDR3 length: 17 residues. For the CDR3, the DNA is TGTGCCAGCAGGGCCAGGACTAGCGGGACCACAATCTATGAGCAGTTCTTC. This sequence encodes CASRARTSGTTIYEQFF.

V and J are TRBV4-2 and TRBJ2-5; possible D gene TRBD1, 6 bases. The CDR3 is 13 residues long. The ends were cut back, 1 base at V and 3 bases at J, with 6 bases in the middle. Germline V gene data show CDR1 as LGHNA and CDR2 as YNFKEQ. The CDR3 region has the DNA TGTGCCAGCAGCCAAGCAGGGGAAGAGACCCAGTACTTC. Translated: CASSQAGEETQYF.

A few counts support this clone. The chain combines TRBV30 with TRBJ1-4; TRBD1 aligns across 10 bases. Germline values: CDR1 GTSNPN, CDR2 SVGIG (reference sequence). J lost 10 bases, V lost 4 bases, and 3 bases had no gene match. The CDR3 runs 12 residues. Here the CDR3 DNA reads TGTGCCTGGATGCGGACAGGGGGAAAACTGTTTTTT. This encodes CAWMRTGGKLFF.

The chain joins TRBV10-1 to TRBJ2-2, with 8 bases identical to TRBD1. V trimming: 10 bases; J trimming: 8 bases; junction bases outside the gene matches: 6. Germline CDR1 WNHNN, CDR2 SYGVQD (reference sequence). The CDR3 is 12 amino acids. The CDR3 loop is CATGDRRGELFF. For the CDR3, the DNA is TGCGCCACCGGGGACAGGAGAGGGGAGCTGTTTTTT.

This clone was detected a few times. The chain uses TRBV9 and TRBJ2-1, with 13 bases aligning to TRBD2. J was trimmed by 8 bases and V by 3 bases; bases with no gene match: 8. The germline V gene has CDR1 SGDLS and CDR2 YYNGEE. The CDR3 extends over 16 amino acids. DNA for the CDR3: TGTGCCAGCAGCGCCCGGACTAGCGGGAGTTATGATGAGCAGTTCTTC. It codes for CASSARTSGSYDEQFF.

V gene TRBV10-3 combines with J gene TRBJ2-7; 7 bases match TRBD1. Trimming removed 4 bases from V and 0 bases from J; junction bases left unmatched: 0. There are 13 residues in the CDR3. In germline, CDR1 is ENHRY, CDR2 SYGVKD. CDR3 region: CAISGTGSYEQYF. CDR3 nucleotide sequence: TGTGCCATCAGTGGGACAGGCTCCTACGAGCAGTACTTC.

This chain links TRBV27 with TRBJ2-1; 8 bases are shared with TRBD1. V shed 3 bases, J shed 7 bases, and the junction held 14 bases outside the gene matches. The germline V gene has CDR1 MNHEY and CDR2 SMNVEV (reference sequence). This CDR3 comprises 17 residues. The CDR3: CASSLMDREWAPNEQFF. CDR3 nucleotides: TGTGCCAGCAGTTTGATGGACAGGGAATGGGCTCCAAATGAGCAGTTCTTC.

This chain connects TRBV13 to TRBJ2-7; 7 bases match TRBD2. Germline values: CDR1 PRHDT, CDR2 FYEKMQ (reference sequence). V was clipped by 7 bases and J by 3 bases; unmatched bases: 6. This CDR3 is built from 13 residues. CDR3 in amino acids: CASTLGGDYEQYF. In nucleotides, the CDR3 is TGTGCCAGCACCCTGGGGGGGGACTACGAGCAGTACTTC.

V gene TRBV7-9 combines with J gene TRBJ2-7, with 9 bases that match TRBD2. Germline trimming cut 2 bases from V and 2 bases from J; bases unmatched to any gene: 7. Per germline, CDR1 SEHNR and CDR2 FQNEAQ (reference sequence). The CDR3 spans 16 residues. The CDR3 DNA is TGTGCCAGCAGCTTACCGACTAGCGGAGTTACCTACGAGCAGTACTTC. This encodes CASSLPTSGVTYEQYF.

The rearrangement links TRBV21-1 to TRBJ2-2; the D call TRBD1 from the table was never checked on the DNA. TRBV21-1 is designated a pseudogene. CDR3 length: 16 amino acids. CDR3 nucleotides: TGTGCCAGGGGCGGGGACAGGCCCTCGGGGACCGGGGAGCTGTTTTTT. The encoded protein is CARGGDRPSGTGELFF.

This clone showed up just once. The chain uses TRBV7-9 and TRBJ1-5; weak D call: TRBD1 (6 bases). V was shortened by 4 bases and J by 7 bases, with 14 bases between the two germline ends. There are 14 residues in the CDR3. Germline V gene data show CDR1 as SEHNR and CDR2 as FQNEAQ (reference sequence). CDR3 residues: CASSSSTGNQPQHF. In nucleotides, the CDR3 is TGTGCCAGCAGCTCTTCCACAGGGAACCAGCCCCAGCATTTT.